The clone carrying this TCR beta chain was picked up many times. What it binds is not known. TCRdb reprocessed the reads with MiXCR, giving one entry per CDR3 protein. The sample includes about 42,000 distinct CDR3 sequences, 12% of them seen just once. The CDR3 is 9 amino acids. The germline V gene encodes CDR1 SQVTM and CDR2 ANQGSEA. V gave up 5 bases and J gave up 8 bases, with 6 bases separating them. This record belongs to a study of type 1 regulatory T cells. As for the study in general: T-allo10 is a Tr1-enriched, alloantigen-specific CD4 T cell product made in vitro.

Sequenced material: cultured non-Tr1 T cells, either the whole culture or a sorted T cell fraction (not recorded which). This chain uses TRBV29-1 with TRBJ1-2; D gene ambiguous. This TCR was sampled from a human donor in good health. CDR3 residues: CSVYGGYTF. For the CDR3, the DNA is TGCAGCGTTTATGGCGGCTACACCTTC. Full variable domain (missing parts from reference TRBV29-1 and TRBJ1-2): SAVISQKPSRDICQRGTSLTIQCQVDSQVTMMFWYRQQPGQSLTLIATANQGSEATYESGFVIDKFPISRPNLTFSTLTVSNMSPEDSSIYLCSVYGGYTFGSGTRLTVV.